A selection of T cell receptor beta chains follows, all from one sample in a study of T cells in tumors after PD-1 blockade. TCRdb's table, derived via immunoSEQ multiplex PCR, lists solely in-frame clones and lacks some. The sample holds tens of thousands of clones, approximately 78% seen once. The sequences come from PBMCs, collected before anti-PD-1 treatment. All receptors come from a human donor with basal cell carcinoma. Both conserved end residues are trimmed from each CDR3. Each record gives: J gene, V gene, CDR3 length, CDR3 protein.

>TRBJ2-6|TRBV7-3|15
ASSYQLAPSGANVLT
>TRBJ2-1|TRBV5-1|14
ASSSSGRAPQDEQF
>TRBJ1-5|TRBV23-1|15
ASCRPDRHENNQPQH
>TRBJ2-1|TRBV27|13
ASSRRLASLNEQF
>TRBJ1-2|TRBV6-5|11
ASSIDRFRGYT
>TRBJ2-3|TRBV5-1|12
ASSTEQSTDTQY
>TRBJ1-1|TRBV29-1|9
SVARGTEAF
>TRBJ1-6|TRBV5-1|14
ASSFSSGGGDSPLH
>TRBJ2-1|TRBV2|17
ACCHGGAGEGSSYNEQF
>TRBJ2-3|TRBV5-1|13
ASSLSGSTKDTQY
>TRBJ2-1|TRBV3-1/TRBV3-2|14
ASSGQAGVSYNEQF
>TRBJ1-5|TRBV4-1|13
ASSERTGVVWPQH
>TRBJ2-7|TRBV28|13
ASRRTTGGAYEQY
>TRBJ2-2|TRBV4-1|14
ASREGGLTGAGELF
>TRBJ1-1|TRBV7-3|12
ASSKQGAGTEAF
>TRBJ1-3|TRBV30|10
AWKGAGNTIY
>TRBJ2-3|TRBV6-4|13
ASSDAGGSTDTQY
>TRBJ1-5|TRBV2|12
ASSGDRGSQPQH
>TRBJ1-2|TRBV10-2|11
ASSESPVHGYT
>TRBJ2-5|TRBV19|14
ASSIQQGAQGETQY
>TRBJ2-7|TRBV28|13
ASRTHRDREYEQY
>TRBJ2-7|TRBV6-6|12
ASSYGQGSYEQY
>TRBJ2-7|TRBV30|14
AWSPPVTGRSYEQY
>TRBJ2-3|TRBV5-1|14
ASSQDAHSDTDTQY
>TRBJ2-3|TRBV5-5|13
ASKTLAGAGDTQY
>TRBJ2-2|TRBV6-1|12
ASSDGQDAGELF
>TRBJ2-1|TRBV9|12
ASSVEAADNEQF